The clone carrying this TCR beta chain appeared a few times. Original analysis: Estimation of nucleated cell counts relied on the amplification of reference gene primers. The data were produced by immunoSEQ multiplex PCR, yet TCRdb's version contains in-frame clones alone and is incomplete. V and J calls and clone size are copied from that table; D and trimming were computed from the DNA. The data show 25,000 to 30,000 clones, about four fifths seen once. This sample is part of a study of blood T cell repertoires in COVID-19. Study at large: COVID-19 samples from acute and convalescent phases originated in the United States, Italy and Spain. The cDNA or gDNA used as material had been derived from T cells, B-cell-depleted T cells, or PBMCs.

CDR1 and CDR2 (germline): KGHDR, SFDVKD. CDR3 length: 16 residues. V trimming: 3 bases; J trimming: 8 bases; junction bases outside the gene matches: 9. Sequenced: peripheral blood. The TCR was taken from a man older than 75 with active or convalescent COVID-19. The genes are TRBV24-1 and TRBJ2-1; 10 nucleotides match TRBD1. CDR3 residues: CATSDTGTGVIHEQFF. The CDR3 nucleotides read TGTGCCACCAGTGATACCGGGACAGGGGTAATTCATGAGCAGTTCTTC.